This T cell receptor beta chain was observed in a study of siplizumab effects on memory and regulatory T cells. Profiling relied on immunoSEQ multiplex PCR, and the TCRdb table lists in-frame clones only, not all of them. The sample yields about 120,000 clones, less than 95% seen once. Germline CDR1 and CDR2: SQVTM and ANQGSEA. This CDR3 comprises 13 residues. V was cut by 6 bases and J by 5 bases, with 16 bases left in between. The chain couples TRBV29-1 to TRBJ1-1; a possible D gene is TRBD1 (6 bases). This TCR came from a human donor in good health. Sequenced: non-Treg CD4+ T cells sorted from blood. In nucleotides, the CDR3 is TGCAGCGTGCTGTCCAGGGGTTCAACTGAAGCTTTCTTT. Amino acids: CSVLSRGSTEAFF.